This T cell receptor (beta chain) was obtained from a study of T-cell memory formation after mild COVID-19. Across the study: In these data, TCR clusters were largely donor specific.

Germline V gene sequence: CDR1 SGHTA, CDR2 FQGTGA. CDR3 size: 13 residues. Trimming shortened V by 3 bases and J by 3 bases, and 8 bases separated the two germline ends. A few counts support this clonotype. TCRdb re-analysed the 5' RACE reads in MiXCR, keeping a single row per CDR3 protein. Here the sample spans over 150,000 distinct CDR3 sequences, about an eighth being singletons. The chain is built from TRBV7-3 and TRBJ1-1; D is possibly TRBD1 (5 bases). This clonotype originated in a man younger than 30 who had mild COVID-19 (a few samples of this study predate the infection). Cell type and time point are not known. The specimen was PBMCs or a T cell subset sorted from them (not recorded which). CDR3 loop: CASSLWGDTEAFF. The CDR3, as DNA: TGTGCCAGCAGCTTGTGGGGCGACACTGAAGCTTTCTTT.